Here is one T cell receptor beta chain with its context. The source of the sample is a study of blood T cell repertoires in COVID-19. Original handling: Reference gene primers were amplified, and this amplification served to estimate nucleated cell counts. The table came from immunoSEQ multiplex PCR; TCRdb's copy has only in-frame clones and leaves some out. D and trimming were read from the DNA, whereas the V and J calls and clone size are those reported in that table. The sample contains under 55,000 clones, about 88% of which appear only once. This CDR3 region has 14 residues. Trimming shortened V by 4 bases and J by 11 bases, and 21 bases separated the two germline ends. Per the germline V gene, CDR1 is SGHKS and CDR2 is YYEKEE (reference sequence).

The TCR was taken from a human donor in a cohort sampled during active COVID-19. The material sequenced was peripheral blood. The V and J genes are TRBV5-5 and TRBJ1-1; D may be TRBD1 (5 bases). CDR3 sequence reads: CASSALTVGDGAFF. In nucleotides, the CDR3 is TGTGCCAGCAGCGCCCTGACAGTTGGGGATGGGGCTTTCTTT.